The clone carrying this TCR beta chain was recorded only once. What it binds is not known. One base away lies a much larger clone, so this may be a sequencing read error. This entry belongs to a study of blood T cells in healthy people across ages. Across the study: Per two T cells, template switching captured roughly one barcoded beta molecule.

Whole-study findings and limits: As naive T cell percentage varied, TCR beta diversity correlated strongly with it.

The CDR3 has 14 residues. V lost 5 bases to trimming and J lost 4 bases; unmatched junction nucleotides: 4. The germline V gene has CDR1 MGHDK and CDR2 SYGVNS. Primers used in a second PCR of about 7 to 11 cycles were a sample-barcoded 5' primer and a J-beta primer mix. TCRdb re-derived calls from the 5' RACE reads in MiXCR, one entry per CDR3 protein. The data contain roughly 1.6 million distinct CDR3 sequences, roughly 30% of them singletons. The clonotype was recovered from a young woman in good health. The V call is TRBV25-1, the J call TRBJ2-5; 10 bases are a match to TRBD2. Sequencing used blood. The CDR3, as DNA: TGTGCCAGCAGTAAACTAGCGGGAAGAGAGACCCAGTACTTC. Amino acids: CASSKLAGRETQYF.